This T cell receptor (beta chain) stems from a study of blood T cell repertoires in COVID-19 (dated by TCRdb to about 2020). Background for the entire study: The collaborator samples originated in the United States, Italy and Spain and spanned the acute and convalescent phases of COVID-19. The prospective study material was composed of cDNA or gDNA derived from T cells, B-cell-depleted T cells, or PBMCs. A de-identified subject ID, COVID-19 status, age in years and sex were almost always included in the sample metadata. Samples came from the ongoing ImmuneRACE study (first 160 participants) plus 1,254 subjects from 6 global collaborators. HLA class I and class II types, where available, came from metadata supplied by the sample provider rather than from assay-based typing. The repertoires were released in a freely available public database intended as a resource for research on the immune response to SARS-CoV-2. Subjects who had been exposed to COVID-19, were actively infected with it, or had recovered from it provided the deeply sampled blood TCRbeta repertoires that made up the dataset. Broad study findings and their caveats: Clinical and demographic metadata were provided uncurated, with the amount varying by source and participant.

Another Seattle source contributed samples from volunteer blood donors who had recovered from COVID-19. Whole blood was collected in K2EDTA tubes by collaborating institutions according to the institutions' own protocols. For TCRbeta analysis, collaborator samples were shipped as frozen whole blood, as isolated PBMCs, or as DNA extracted from either sample type. The immunoSEQ Assay, a bias-controlled multiplex PCR, was used to amplify TCRbeta CDR3 regions from genomic DNA. From the authors' description of their analysis: Within the assay, amplification of reference gene primers was used to estimate how many nucleated cells each sample contained. Sequence reads were collapsed and filtered to measure the absolute abundance of every unique TCRbeta CDR3 rearrangement. For each sample, productive Simpson clonality was calculated by taking the square root of Simpson's diversity index across productive rearrangements. What TCRdb holds here is the immuneACCESS table cut down to in-frame rearrangements. Part of the clones is not present; checked against another copy, under half of the missing clones reflect an unresolved V gene, and the others are unexplained. V, J and clone size were drawn from that table, and D and trimming were deduced from the DNA. The sample contains 160,000 or so clones, roughly 87% of them found a single time. About 3.9% of the sample is taken by the ten largest.

A note on this clone: This receptor's antigen is unknown. No quality values exist for individual bases; no much larger clone is one base distant.

Looking up the germline V gene yields CDR1 MNHEY and CDR2 SVGEGT. Deletion took 5 bases off V and 1 base off J, with a span of 5 bases between the germline ends. The CDR3 spans 12 residues, from the cysteine through the phenylalanine. The kept DNA is CDR3 alone, 36 bases in frame from the first base. The sample was peripheral blood. The sequence is built from TRBV6-2 or TRBV6-3 and TRBJ1-1; the D gene cannot be named for sure. The receptor was derived from a woman in her sixties who had recovered from COVID-19. The nucleotides read TGTGCCAGCAGTGGGAGGAACACTGAAGCTTTCTTT. Its protein reads: CASSGRNTEAFF.